A single sample gave rise to the 28 T cell receptor beta chains below, sequenced in a study of cytomegalovirus exposure and HLA in healthy donors (TCRdb year 2017). The protocol used for the library was the immunoSEQ multiplex PCR assay. For the multiplex PCR, a mixture combining 60 forward primers for TCR Vbeta segments and 13 reverse primers for TCR Jbeta segments was used. TCRdb stores this immuneACCESS table with in-frame sequences only. Part of the clones is absent; in the studies checked, under half of the shortfall reflects unresolved V genes, and no reason is known for the rest. This sample lists some 180,000 clones; about 12% were detected once. The top ten clones comprise approximately 8.4% of the sample. The source material was PBMCs. All receptors come from a man between 50 and 59 years old in good health and CMV-seropositive.

V usage is TRBV6-5 and J usage is TRBJ2-2, with a weak D call TRBD2 (5 bases). Germline CDR1 MNHEY, CDR2 SVGAGI. With 6 bases removed from V and 5 bases from J, the gap between germline ends came to 13 bases. The CDR3 loop spans 14 amino acids. DNA for the CDR3: TGTGCCAGCAGGCGGACGGGCGGGACCGGGGAGCTGTTTTTT. Encoded protein: CASRRTGGTGELFF.

This clone has a handful of counts. This same CDR3 is encoded by further DNA sequences in the sample. V gene TRBV7-9 combines with J gene TRBJ1-5, with D perhaps TRBD1 (5 bases). The germline V gene has CDR1 SEHNR and CDR2 FQNEAQ (reference sequence). V dropped 1 base and J dropped 1 base, with 5 bases sitting between them. CDR3 length: 14 amino acids. The CDR3 bases are TGTGCCAGCAGCTTAGGACAGAGCAATCAGCCCCAGCATTTT. Translating it yields CASSLGQSNQPQHF.

This sequence joins TRBV5-1 and TRBJ1-1, with TRBD1 as a possible D gene (6 bases). The CDR3 loop spans 15 amino acids. Trimming left V 4 bases short and J 6 bases short, with 19 bases between. Germline V CDR1 and CDR2: SGHRS, YFSETQ. Here the CDR3 DNA reads TGCGCCAGCAGCCAGTTTTGGGGGGGCGCCGCTGAAGCTTTCTTT. Translated: CASSQFWGGAAEAFF.

This chain uses TRBV29-1 with TRBJ2-7, with 8 bases that match TRBD1. The ends lost 4 bases at V and 0 bases at J; junction bases unmatched: 5. CDR1 and CDR2 (germline): SQVTM, ANQGSEA. The CDR3 is made up of 14 amino acids. CDR3 coding DNA: TGCAGCGTTGCCCGGACAGGGAGCTCCTACGAGCAGTACTTC. Protein sequence: CSVARTGSSYEQYF.

This clone was recorded a few times. The V gene is TRBV25-1, the J gene TRBJ1-2; 7 bases line up with TRBD1. V dropped 6 bases and J dropped 4; count of bases not matched to a gene: 2. The V gene's germline CDR1 is MGHDK and CDR2 SYGVNS. This CDR3 has 12 residues. The CDR3 sequence: CASREGAYGYTF. The CDR3 nucleotides are TGTGCCAGCAGGGAGGGGGCCTATGGCTACACCTTC.

The chain uses TRBV4-2 and TRBJ2-7, with 10 bases identical to TRBD1. Trimming cost V 5 bases and J 2 bases; bases outside gene matches: 12. This CDR3 spans 17 amino acids. Germline loops: CDR1 LGHNA, CDR2 YNFKEQ. CDR3 protein: CASSTLKPGQGPYEQYF. The CDR3 bases are TGTGCCAGCAGCACATTGAAACCGGGACAGGGGCCCTACGAGCAGTACTTC.

Of note for this clone: The junction and the germline gene differ at one end; a read error may be behind it. V gene TRBV2 combines with J gene TRBJ1-1; unclear D gene. Germline V gives CDR1 SNHLY, CDR2 FYNNEI. This CDR3 contains 13 residues. CDR3 sequence (DNA): TGTGCCAGCAACCCGGGGTGGGCCACTGCAGCTTTCTTT. As protein: CASNPGWATAAFF.

This chain links TRBV30 with TRBJ1-4, with D perhaps matching TRBD1 (6 bases). Per germline, CDR1 GTSNPN and CDR2 SVGIG (reference sequence). Trimming pared 1 base from V and 8 bases from J, leaving 11 bases between. CDR3 length: 13 amino acids. CDR3 nucleotides: TGTGCCTGGAGTGCGGACAGTCCCGAAAAACTGTTTTTT. This translates into CAWSADSPEKLFF.

This chain uses TRBV5-1 with TRBJ2-7; D possibly corresponds to TRBD1 (6 bases). V was pared by 4 bases and J by 1 base, with 12 bases between. The germline CDR1 and CDR2 sequences are SGHRS and YFSETQ. This CDR3 has 14 amino acids. Here the CDR3 reads CASSPGDTSYEQYF. The CDR3 DNA sequence: TGCGCCAGCAGCCCCGGGGACACGTCCTACGAGCAGTACTTC.

The chain couples TRBV18 to TRBJ1-3; the D gene is possibly TRBD1 (6 bases). This CDR3 has 16 residues. V was clipped by 3 bases and J by 2 bases, with 14 bases between them. From germline, CDR1 is KGHSH and CDR2 LQKENI. Here the CDR3 DNA reads TGTGCCAGCTCACCTAGGACAGTTAGGACTGGAAACACCATATATTTT. Translated: CASSPRTVRTGNTIYF.

On this clone: Within the sample, other DNA sequences also encode this same CDR3. The CDR3 nucleotides are TGCGCCAGCAGCCAAGAAAGGGGTCAGCCCCAGCATTTT. It specifies CASSQERGQPQHF. The chain couples TRBV4-1 to TRBJ1-5; a weak D match, TRBD1 (5 bases). CDR1 MGHRA and CDR2 YSYEKL come from the germline V gene. CDR3 size: 13 residues. V dropped 0 bases and J dropped 6 bases, with 6 bases sitting between them.

This clone has more than one count but fewer than ten. This rearrangement joins TRBV30 to TRBJ1-4; D remains unclear. The CDR3 length is 15 residues. CDR1 and CDR2 from the germline V gene are GTSNPN and SVGIG (reference sequence). V lost 3 bases and J 6 bases, leaving 17 bases between the germline ends. DNA of the CDR3: TGTGCCTGGAGCGATTCCGGGTTTCGACATGAAAAACTGTTTTTT. As protein: CAWSDSGFRHEKLFF.

This clone was detected only a few times. The rearrangement uses TRBV20-1 and TRBJ1-1; D is undetermined. CDR3 size: 11 residues. Germline CDR1 is DFQATT and CDR2 is SNEGSKA (reference sequence). V was clipped by 5 bases and J by 3 bases, with 7 bases between them. The chain's CDR3 is CSASDYTEAFF. The CDR3 nucleotides read TGCAGTGCTTCGGACTACACTGAAGCTTTCTTT.

This clone was seen only a few times. This sequence joins TRBV27 and TRBJ1-2, with TRBD1 matching 8 bases. Germline V gene lookup returns CDR1 MNHEY and CDR2 SMNVEV (reference sequence). The junction had 4 bases not matched to a gene; V was cut back by 4 bases and J by 0 bases. The CDR3 totals 15 residues. CDR3 residues: CASSWQGASNYGYTF. The DNA for the CDR3 is TGTGCCAGCAGTTGGCAGGGGGCCTCTAACTATGGCTACACCTTC.

This clone was detected a few times. The sample holds other DNA sequences that translate to the same CDR3. The chain uses TRBV9 and TRBJ1-3, with D perhaps TRBD1 (6 bases). Germline CDR1 is SGDLS and CDR2 is YYNGEE. V lost 2 bases and J 2 bases, leaving 8 bases between the germline ends. This CDR3 has 14 residues. The CDR3 DNA reads as TGTGCCAGCAGCGTGGGGGCAGCTGGAAACACCATATATTTT. As protein: CASSVGAAGNTIYF.

The sample holds a few counts of this clone. This sequence joins TRBV11-1 and TRBJ2-7, with 7 bases that match TRBD2. V shed 5 bases, J shed 6 bases, and the junction held 10 bases outside the gene matches. Per germline, CDR1 SGHAT and CDR2 FQDESV (reference sequence). CDR3 length equals 14 residues. The CDR3: CASSPTRGGSEQYF. CDR3 nucleotide sequence: TGTGCCAGCAGCCCCACTCGCGGGGGAAGCGAGCAGTACTTC.

V usage is TRBV19 and J usage is TRBJ2-3; tentatively, D is TRBD2 (6 bases). The CDR3 loop spans 13 amino acids. The V end lost 5 bases, the J end lost 2 bases, and 8 bases lay between the germline ends. Germline CDR1 is LNHDA and CDR2 is SQIVND (reference sequence). CDR3 residues: CASSERATDTQYF. DNA for the CDR3: TGTGCCAGTAGTGAGCGGGCCACAGATACGCAGTATTTT. Supplemented by reference TRBV19 and TRBJ2-3, the full variable domain reads DGGITQSPKYLFRKEGQNVTLSCEQNLNHDAMYWYRQDPGQGLRLIYYSQIVNDFQKGDIAEGYSVSREKKESFPLTVTSAQKNPTAFYLCASSERATDTQYFGPGTRLTVL.

The chain is built from TRBV10-3 and TRBJ1-5; D perhaps matches TRBD1 (6 bases). Trimming cost V 3 bases and J 4 bases, with 10 bases left between them. The CDR3 consists of 14 residues. From germline, CDR1 is ENHRY and CDR2 SYGVKD. CDR3 bases: TGTGCCATCAGTGATACAGGGATTAATCAGCCCCAGCATTTT. Amino acids: CAISDTGINQPQHF.

This clone was counted a few times. The chain is built from TRBV27 and TRBJ1-4, with a tentative D call TRBD1 (5 bases). In germline, CDR1 is MNHEY, CDR2 SMNVEV (reference sequence). This CDR3 comprises 16 residues. Trimming left V 6 bases short and J 8 bases short, with 22 bases between. This CDR3 reads CASSNQVTGLREKLFF. CDR3 DNA: TGTGCCAGCAGCAATCAAGTGACGGGACTCCGCGAAAAACTGTTTTTT.

This clone was counted a few times. This chain joins TRBV5-4 and TRBJ1-1; 9 bases map to TRBD1. The germline gives CDR1 SGHNT, CDR2 YYREEE (reference sequence). This CDR3 is 15 amino acids long. Unmatched junction bases numbered 6, after V lost 5 bases and J lost 1 base. As DNA, the CDR3 is TGTGCCAGCAGACCCAGGACAGGGGAGAACACTGAAGCTTTCTTT. It specifies CASRPRTGENTEAFF.

This clone was seen more than once but under ten times. The V gene is TRBV13, the J gene TRBJ1-2, with D possibly matching TRBD1 (6 bases). The CDR3 extends over 15 amino acids. V shed 5 bases and J shed 3 bases, with 16 bases lying between them. Germline CDR1 and CDR2: PRHDT and FYEKMQ (reference sequence). The DNA for the CDR3 is TGTGCCAGCAGCCGCGGAGGACAGACTTACTATGGCTACACCTTC. This translates into CASSRGGQTYYGYTF.

The chain recombines TRBV11-1 with TRBJ2-5, with 9 nucleotides matching TRBD1. J gave up 4 bases and V 7 bases, and 10 bases lay outside the gene matches. Looked up from germline, CDR1 is SGHAT and CDR2 is FQDESV (reference sequence). This CDR3 has 15 residues. CDR3 sequence: CASIVGTGGGETQYF. As DNA, the CDR3 is TGTGCCAGCATCGTGGGAACAGGGGGCGGAGAGACCCAGTACTTC.

This clone turned up a few times. The chain links TRBV5-4 to TRBJ1-1; D is unclear. Trimming cost V 1 base and J 4 bases, with 8 bases left between them. CDR3 length equals 13 residues. Germline values: CDR1 SGHNT, CDR2 YYREEE (reference sequence). The CDR3 region has the DNA TGTGCCAGCAGCTTGCCGGGGAGCACTGAAGCTTTCTTT. It specifies CASSLPGSTEAFF.

This sequence joins TRBV29-1 and TRBJ1-2, with D possibly TRBD1 on 6 matching bases. The CDR3 is 15 residues long. Germline loops: CDR1 SQVTM, CDR2 ANQGSEA. V was cut by 4 bases and J by 6 bases, with 21 bases left in between. CDR3: CSVGSLQGLENGYTF. DNA of the CDR3: TGCAGCGTTGGTTCCCTTCAGGGGTTAGAGAATGGCTACACCTTC.

The rearrangement uses TRBV4-3 and TRBJ1-2; D is possibly TRBD1 (6 bases). V was pared by 0 bases and J by 0 bases, with 14 bases between. Germline assignment: CDR1 LGHNA and CDR2 YSLEER. The CDR3 extends over 17 amino acids. The CDR3: CASSQDLGTLANYGYTF. The CDR3 nucleotides read TGCGCCAGCAGCCAAGATCTAGGGACATTAGCTAACTATGGCTACACCTTC.

The V gene is TRBV4-3, the J gene TRBJ1-5; D is ambiguous. Trimming cost V 1 base and J 9 bases, with 13 bases left between them. The CDR3 runs to 14 residues. CDR1 LGHNA and CDR2 YSLEER come from the germline V gene. For the CDR3, the DNA is TGCGCCAGCAGCCAAGGCTCCGGTAGTATGCCCCAGCATTTT. Protein: CASSQGSGSMPQHF.

This clone was counted between two and nine times. The chain carries TRBV6-5 and TRBJ1-5, with TRBD1 as a possible D gene (6 bases). Germline CDR1 reads MNHEY; CDR2 reads SVGAGI. Trimming shortened V by 5 bases and J by 5 bases, and 10 bases separated the two germline ends. The CDR3 loop spans 13 amino acids. The CDR3 nucleotides read TGTGCCAGCAGTGGTCAGGGGCATCAGCCCCAGCATTTT. As protein: CASSGQGHQPQHF.

This clone was picked up a small number of times. V usage is TRBV10-3 and J usage is TRBJ1-4; D unresolved. Germline V gene data show CDR1 as ENHRY and CDR2 as SYGVKD. This CDR3 comprises 15 residues. The V end was cut by 3 bases, the J end by 4 bases, with 12 bases between. CDR3 DNA: TGTGCCATCAGTGATACACGGAGCTTTAATGAAAAACTGTTTTTT. Translation gives CAISDTRSFNEKLFF.